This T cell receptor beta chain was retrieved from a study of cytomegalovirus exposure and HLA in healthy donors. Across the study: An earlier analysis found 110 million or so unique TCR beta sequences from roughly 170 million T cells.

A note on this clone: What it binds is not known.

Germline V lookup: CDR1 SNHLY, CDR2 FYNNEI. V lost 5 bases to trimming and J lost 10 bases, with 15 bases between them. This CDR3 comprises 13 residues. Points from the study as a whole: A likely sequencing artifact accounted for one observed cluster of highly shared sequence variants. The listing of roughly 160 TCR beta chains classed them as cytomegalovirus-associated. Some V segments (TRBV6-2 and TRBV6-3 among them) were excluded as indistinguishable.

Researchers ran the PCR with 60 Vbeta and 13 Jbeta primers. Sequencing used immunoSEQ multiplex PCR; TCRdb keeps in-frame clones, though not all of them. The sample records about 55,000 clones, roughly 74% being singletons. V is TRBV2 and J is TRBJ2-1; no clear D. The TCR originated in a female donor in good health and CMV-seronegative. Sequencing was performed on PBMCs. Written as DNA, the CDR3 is TGTGCCAGCAGTCGTCGCGAAGCCCTAGAGCAGTTCTTC. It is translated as CASSRREALEQFF. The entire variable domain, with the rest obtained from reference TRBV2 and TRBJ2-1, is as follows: EPEVTQTPSHQVTQMGQEVILRCVPISNHLYFYWYRQILGQKVEFLVSFYNNEISEKSEIFDDQFSVERPDGSNFTLKIRSTKLEDSAMYFCASSRREALEQFFGPGTRLTVL.